What follows are 31 T cell receptor beta chains derived from one specimen sequenced in a study of a mutant IDH1 vaccine in newly diagnosed glioma. Time point reported: week 47, end of study. Every single dose of the vaccine, 300 ug of mutant IDH1 20-mer peptide, came with topical imiquimod. No cognate antigen is known for these TCRs. This table comes from immunoSEQ multiplex PCR, and its TCRdb copy is limited to in-frame clones, with some not included. Of about 56,000 clones in the sample, approximately 75% are singletons; the top ten hold approximately 5.3%. Sample: PBMCs, taken from a glioma patient whose treatment included an IDH1 peptide vaccine. These receptors were obtained from a man aged 50-59 years with glioma.

This chain joins TRBV6-1 and TRBJ2-2; no clear D gene. The CDR3 covers 16 residues. Trimming took 4 bases from V and 2 from J, leaving 14 bases between them. Germline loops: CDR1 MNHNS, CDR2 SASEGT. The CDR3 sequence: CASSGAYGRNTGELFF. The CDR3 DNA follows: TGTGCCAGCAGTGGGGCTTATGGACGAAACACCGGGGAGCTGTTTTTT.

This clone was counted a single time. Other DNA sequences in this sample translate to the same CDR3. The chain is built from TRBV5-1 and TRBJ1-4; 9 positions match TRBD1. The CDR3 spans 14 residues. The V segment lost 3 bases and the J segment 5 bases; nucleotides outside the gene matches: 2. Germline CDR1 SGHRS, CDR2 YFSETQ. The CDR3 nucleotides read TGCGCCAGCAGCTCCGACAGGGGGAATGAAAAACTGTTTTTT. The encoded protein is CASSSDRGNEKLFF.

This clone occurred once. V usage is TRBV6-5 and J usage is TRBJ2-3; TRBD2 matches 8 bases. CDR3 length equals 15 residues. Trimming removed 6 bases from V and 6 bases from J; junction bases left unmatched: 11. Germline CDR1 is MNHEY and CDR2 is SVGAGI. The CDR3: CASSTGGAGVDTQYF. Here the CDR3 DNA reads TGTGCCAGCAGCACCGGGGGGGCCGGGGTGGATACGCAGTATTTT.

This chain joins TRBV27 and TRBJ1-5, with a weak D call TRBD1 (6 bases). The CDR3 covers 16 residues. Germline loops: CDR1 MNHEY, CDR2 SMNVEV (reference sequence). The germline V and J ends were trimmed by 5 bases and 0 bases, with 14 bases remaining between them. The CDR3: CASSRGGRYSNQPQHF. DNA of the CDR3: TGTGCCAGCAGTCGAGGGGGGCGCTATAGCAATCAGCCCCAGCATTTT.

This clone was seen at least ten times. The chain links TRBV30 to TRBJ2-7; no firm D call. Germline-derived CDR1 and CDR2 are GTSNPN and SVGIG (reference sequence). Trimming removed 1 base at V and 4 bases at J, with 5 bases between. The CDR3 extends over 11 amino acids. The CDR3 here is CAWSASYEQYF. In DNA, the CDR3 is TGTGCCTGGAGTGCGTCTTACGAGCAGTACTTC.

The CDR3 sequence is CASSVEGTANTGELFF. In DNA form, the CDR3 reads TGTGCCAGCAGCGTAGAGGGAACAGCGAACACCGGGGAGCTGTTTTTT. The chain joins TRBV9 to TRBJ2-2, with no clear D. Germline assignment: CDR1 SGDLS and CDR2 YYNGEE. With 0 bases removed from V and 0 bases from J, the gap between germline ends came to 9 bases. The CDR3 runs to 16 residues.

V gene TRBV4-1 combines with J gene TRBJ2-3, with no clear D. Germline values: CDR1 MGHRA, CDR2 YSYEKL. Trimming removed 3 bases from V and 6 bases from J, with 10 bases in between. The CDR3 is 13 amino acids. CDR3 coding DNA: TGCGCCAGCAGCCAGAGAGGTGCGGATACGCAGTATTTT. It specifies CASSQRGADTQYF.

This chain joins TRBV27 and TRBJ2-7; no definite D call. V lost 0 bases to trimming and J lost 3 bases, with 9 bases between them. The CDR3 spans 14 residues. Germline V gene data show CDR1 as MNHEY and CDR2 as SMNVEV (reference sequence). This CDR3 reads CASSLSLPFYEQYF. CDR3 in DNA: TGTGCCAGCAGTTTATCGTTACCATTCTACGAGCAGTACTTC.

The chain joins TRBV7-8 to TRBJ1-1, with TRBD1 as a possible D gene (6 bases). V was pared by 6 bases and J by 1 base, with 12 bases between. CDR3 length equals 14 residues. Germline CDR1 is SGHVS and CDR2 is FQNEAQ. In nucleotides, the CDR3 is TGTGCCAGCAGGTTAACAGGGAGGAACACTGAAGCTTTCTTT. Its translation: CASRLTGRNTEAFF.

The V gene is TRBV9, the J gene TRBJ2-7; 8 positions match TRBD2. Unmatched junction bases numbered 6, after V lost 2 bases and J lost 5 bases. The CDR3 runs 14 residues. Per the germline V gene, CDR1 is SGDLS and CDR2 is YYNGEE. The CDR3: CASSVSLGGDEQYF. The CDR3 DNA reads TGTGCCAGCAGCGTTTCCCTCGGGGGGGACGAGCAGTACTTC.

The chain employs TRBV25-1 and TRBJ2-4; 10 nucleotides line up with TRBD1. J gave up 8 bases and V 6 bases, and 4 bases lay outside the gene matches. CDR3 length: 13 amino acids. Germline V gene sequence: CDR1 MGHDK, CDR2 SYGVNS. The CDR3 loop is CASRTGGLDIQYF. The CDR3 region has the DNA TGTGCCAGCAGGACAGGGGGCCTGGACATTCAGTACTTC.

The chain employs TRBV4-3 and TRBJ1-3; D remains ambiguous. Germline CDR1 is LGHNA and CDR2 is YSLEER. This CDR3 region has 15 residues. The germline V and J ends were trimmed by 0 bases and 0 bases, with 6 bases remaining between them. The DNA for the CDR3 is TGCGCCAGCAGCCAAGATTTCTTCTCTGGAAACACCATATATTTT. Translating gives CASSQDFFSGNTIYF.

V gene TRBV5-8 combines with J gene TRBJ2-1, with 8 bases aligning to TRBD2. Germline values: CDR1 SGHTS, CDR2 YDEGEE. This CDR3 has 15 amino acids. Unmatched junction bases numbered 5, after V lost 2 bases and J lost 4 bases. The CDR3 nucleotides read TGTGCCAGCAGCTTCCCTAGCGGGTGGTACAATGAGCAGTTCTTC. The encoded protein is CASSFPSGWYNEQFF.

CDR3 nucleotide sequence: TGTGCCAGCAGTTTATCAGGTGCAAACATTCAGTACTTC. Its translation is CASSLSGANIQYF. The V gene is TRBV6-5, the J gene TRBJ2-4, with D unclear. The CDR3 runs 13 residues. The germline CDR1 and CDR2 sequences are MNHEY and SVGAGI. Deletions cut 4 bases from V and 6 bases from J, with 10 bases between.

This chain uses TRBV11-2 with TRBJ1-1; a weak D match, TRBD1 (6 bases). V was clipped by 2 bases and J by 3 bases, with 7 bases between them. CDR3 length equals 13 residues. Per germline, CDR1 SGHAT and CDR2 FQNNGV. The CDR3 here is CASSLRGHTEAFF. In DNA form, the CDR3 reads TGTGCCAGCAGCTTACGGGGGCACACTGAAGCTTTCTTT.

The rearrangement links TRBV5-4 to TRBJ2-3, with D unresolved. The V end lost 4 bases, the J end lost 5 bases, and 8 bases lay between the germline ends. The CDR3 is 12 residues long. Germline CDR1 reads SGHNT; CDR2 reads YYREEE (reference sequence). Here the CDR3 reads CASSPTGDTQYF. The CDR3 DNA sequence: TGTGCCAGCAGCCCTACGGGAGATACGCAGTATTTT. Full variable domain (missing parts from reference TRBV5-4 and TRBJ2-3): ETGVTQSPTHLIKTRGQQVTLRCSSQSGHNTVSWYQQALGQGPQFIFQYYREEENGRGNFPPRFSGLQFPNYSSELNVNALELDDSALYLCASSPTGDTQYFGPGTRLTVL.

This sequence joins TRBV10-3 and TRBJ1-3; D is uncertain. The CDR3 contains 15 residues. The ends were cut back, 3 bases at V and 0 bases at J, with 9 bases in the middle. From germline, CDR1 is ENHRY and CDR2 SYGVKD. The CDR3 loop reads CAISEKSSSGNTIYF. CDR3 coding DNA: TGTGCCATCAGTGAAAAGTCCAGCTCTGGAAACACCATATATTTT.

This clone turned up a few times. This chain joins TRBV7-2 and TRBJ2-2; D might be TRBD2 (6 bases). CDR1 SGHTA and CDR2 FQGNSA come from the germline V gene. Trimming stripped 4 bases from V and 6 bases from J, with 9 bases between. The CDR3 has 13 residues. The CDR3 protein is CASSSGLPGELFF. CDR3 DNA: TGTGCCAGCAGCTCGGGACTCCCCGGGGAGCTGTTTTTT.

The rearrangement joins TRBV4-2 to TRBJ2-6; unclear D gene. Germline CDR1 and CDR2: LGHNA and YNFKEQ. The CDR3 totals 16 residues. The ends were cut back, 0 bases at V and 0 bases at J, with 6 bases in the middle. The CDR3 nucleotides are TGTGCCAGCAGCCAAGATTACAGCTCTGGGGCCAACGTCCTGACTTTC. Translated, it gives CASSQDYSSGANVLTF.

The genes are TRBV7-9 and TRBJ2-1, with TRBD2 matching 9 bases. The CDR3 is 15 residues long. The germline gives CDR1 SEHNR, CDR2 FQNEAQ (reference sequence). Unmatched junction bases numbered 8, after V lost 5 bases and J lost 6 bases. The CDR3, as DNA: TGTGCCAGCAGCCCTATAGCGGGGGTAGTCAATGAGCAGTTCTTC. Amino acids: CASSPIAGVVNEQFF.

The chain links TRBV7-3 to TRBJ2-2; no firm D call. V was clipped by 1 base and J by 6 bases, with 18 bases between them. The germline V gene encodes CDR1 SGHTA and CDR2 FQGTGA. CDR3 size: 17 residues. CDR3 in DNA: TGTGCCAGCAGCTTAAGGGTTTCAGATCGAGATTCCGGGGAGCTGTTTTTT. Translation gives CASSLRVSDRDSGELFF.

V gene TRBV2 combines with J gene TRBJ2-7; the D gene is possibly TRBD1 (5 bases). V lost 0 bases and J lost 1, with 10 bases in between. Per the germline V gene, CDR1 is SNHLY and CDR2 is FYNNEI. The CDR3 loop spans 15 amino acids. In nucleotides, the CDR3 is TGTGCCAGCAGTGAAGCGCCAGGGCCTTCCTACGAGCAGTACTTC. Protein sequence: CASSEAPGPSYEQYF.

The CDR3 protein is CASSIAGGFYNEQFF. Written as DNA, the CDR3 is TGTGCCAGTAGTATAGCGGGAGGATTTTACAATGAGCAGTTCTTC. The chain uses TRBV19 and TRBJ2-1, with 7 bases fitting TRBD2. CDR3 length equals 15 residues. V lost 1 base and J lost 4; bases outside the gene matches: 4. CDR1 is LNHDA, CDR2 SQIVND, per germline (reference sequence).

The chain combines TRBV11-2 with TRBJ1-3; D gene uncertain. The CDR3 consists of 15 residues. Germline V lookup: CDR1 SGHAT, CDR2 FQNNGV. Trimming took off 1 base at V and 3 bases at J, with 10 bases between the two ends. CDR3 sequence reads: CASSLGTGVGNTIYF. As DNA, the CDR3 is TGTGCCAGCAGCTTAGGGACGGGAGTTGGAAACACCATATATTTT. The full variable domain, completed using reference TRBV11-2 and TRBJ1-3, is EAGVAQSPRYKIIEKRQSVAFWCNPISGHATLYWYQQILGQGPKLLIQFQNNGVVDDSQLPKDRFSAERLKGVDSTLKIQPAKLEDSAVYLCASSLGTGVGNTIYFGEGSWLTVV.

The rearrangement uses TRBV27 and TRBJ1-1; D is undetermined. V gave up 0 bases and J gave up 1 base, with 9 bases separating them. The CDR3 consists of 15 residues. CDR1 is MNHEY, CDR2 SMNVEV, per germline (reference sequence). The CDR3 protein is CASSLSPTGNTEAFF. The DNA of the CDR3 is TGTGCCAGCAGTTTATCCCCAACGGGGAACACTGAAGCTTTCTTT.

The count of this clone is one. This chain connects TRBV4-1 to TRBJ2-7; TRBD2 matches at 11 bases. Germline V gene sequence: CDR1 MGHRA, CDR2 YSYEKL. The V and J ends lost 5 bases and 5 bases, in that order; junction bases with no gene match: 11. The CDR3 extends over 16 amino acids. CDR3 region: CASSTRLAGLVNEQYF. The CDR3 region has the DNA TGCGCCAGCAGCACTCGACTAGCGGGACTCGTTAACGAGCAGTACTTC.

V is TRBV19 and J is TRBJ2-2; the D gene is possibly TRBD1 (5 bases). CDR3 length equals 12 residues. The ends were cut back, 3 bases at V and 10 bases at J, with 9 bases in the middle. Germline V gene lookup returns CDR1 LNHDA and CDR2 SQIVND (reference sequence). The CDR3 sequence is CASSIGAKELFF. The CDR3 DNA is TGTGCCAGTAGTATTGGGGCTAAGGAGCTGTTTTTT.

The chain carries TRBV13 and TRBJ2-4; 8 bases match TRBD1. CDR3 length: 16 amino acids. V lost 7 bases to trimming and J lost 2 bases; unmatched junction nucleotides: 10. CDR1 and CDR2 from the germline V gene are PRHDT and FYEKMQ (reference sequence). CDR3 DNA: TGTGCCAGCACCAGTCGCGGGACAGGAACCAAAAACATTCAGTACTTC. Translation gives CASTSRGTGTKNIQYF.

Here the CDR3 reads CASRVGSGYEQYF. As DNA, the CDR3 is TGTGCCAGCAGGGTCGGTTCCGGCTACGAGCAGTACTTC. The chain couples TRBV2 to TRBJ2-7, with D unresolved. The germline CDR1 and CDR2 sequences are SNHLY and FYNNEI. V was trimmed by 6 bases and J by 3 bases, leaving 12 bases between them. The CDR3 loop spans 13 amino acids.

Concerning this clone: Sequence at one end of the junction differs from germline and may be a read error. The chain recombines TRBV6-5 with TRBJ1-5; 7 positions match TRBD1. The CDR3 is 15 residues long. Germline-derived CDR1 and CDR2 are MNHEY and SVGAGI. The CDR3 here is CASSNSGTDRGPQHF. DNA of the CDR3: TGTGCCAGCAGTAACTCCGGGACAGACCGCGGGCCCCAGCATTTT.

J is TRBJ2-5 and V is TRBV9; D gene unclear. The germline V gene encodes CDR1 SGDLS and CDR2 YYNGEE. This CDR3 contains 15 residues. The V gene lost 0 bases and the J gene lost 3 bases, with 12 bases spanning the gap. CDR3 nucleotides: TGTGCCAGCAGCGTAGACTACCAACCCAAAGAGACCCAGTACTTC. It translates to CASSVDYQPKETQYF.